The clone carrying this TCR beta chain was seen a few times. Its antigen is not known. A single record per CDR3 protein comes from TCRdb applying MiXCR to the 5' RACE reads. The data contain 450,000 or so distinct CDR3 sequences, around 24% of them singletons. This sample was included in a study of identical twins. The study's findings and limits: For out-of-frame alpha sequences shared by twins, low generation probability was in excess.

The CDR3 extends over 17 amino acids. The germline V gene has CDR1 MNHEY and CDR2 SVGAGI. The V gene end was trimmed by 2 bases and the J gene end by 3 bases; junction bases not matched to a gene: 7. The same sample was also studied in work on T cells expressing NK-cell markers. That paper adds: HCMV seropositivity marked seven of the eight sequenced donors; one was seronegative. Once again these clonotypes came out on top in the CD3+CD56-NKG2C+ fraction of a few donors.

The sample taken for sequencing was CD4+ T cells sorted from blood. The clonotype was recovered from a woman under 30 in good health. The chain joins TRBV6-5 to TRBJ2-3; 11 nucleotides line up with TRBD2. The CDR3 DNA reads TGTGCCAGCAGTTACACCAGCACTAGCGGGGGTACAGATACGCAGTATTTT. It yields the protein CASSYTSTSGGTDTQYF.